This is a list of T cell receptor beta chains from one sample in a study of Ad26.COV2.S vaccination and SARS-CoV-2 variants. Data came from immunoSEQ multiplex PCR; TCRdb stores just in-frame clones and leaves some out. Seen here are 300,000 to 400,000 clones, over 75% observed once, and the top ten hold approximately 3.6%. The specimen was peripheral blood, collected in a trial of Ad26.COV2.S vaccine versus placebo. The receptors come from a person between 18 and 59 years old who received the Ad26.COV2.S COVID-19 vaccine or a placebo. Both conserved end residues are trimmed from each CDR3. The order of the fields is V gene, J gene, CDR3 protein.

V gene: TRBV6-5; J gene: TRBJ2-5; CDR3 protein: ASISPETQY
V gene: TRBV2; J gene: TRBJ1-3; CDR3 protein: ASSIGQPSGNTIY
V gene: TRBV9; J gene: TRBJ2-1; CDR3 protein: ASSVFPGGTSGLRNEQF
V gene: TRBV7-2; J gene: TRBJ2-5; CDR3 protein: ATRTSGVETQY
V gene: TRBV4-2; J gene: TRBJ2-2; CDR3 protein: ASSQDPPGFGGELF
V gene: TRBV5-6; J gene: TRBJ2-7; CDR3 protein: ASSRTGVYEQY
V gene: TRBV4-3; J gene: TRBJ1-1; CDR3 protein: ASSQGSGRGWTEAF
V gene: TRBV3-1/TRBV3-2; J gene: TRBJ1-2; CDR3 protein: ASSRMDGYT
V gene: TRBV11-1; J gene: TRBJ2-3; CDR3 protein: ASTTRRPDTQY
V gene: TRBV6-5; J gene: TRBJ1-6; CDR3 protein: ASTYPGGNSPLH
V gene: TRBV4-2; J gene: TRBJ2-7; CDR3 protein: ASSQPGLYYEQY
V gene: TRBV5-1; J gene: TRBJ2-3; CDR3 protein: ASRLTDTQY
V gene: TRBV9; J gene: TRBJ2-2; CDR3 protein: ASSVGATGGFTGELF
V gene: TRBV7-8; J gene: TRBJ2-5; CDR3 protein: ASSSTRAETQY
V gene: TRBV5-1; J gene: TRBJ1-1; CDR3 protein: ASSLAQGETEAF
V gene: TRBV6-5; J gene: TRBJ1-6; CDR3 protein: ASSYSQGFNSPLH
V gene: TRBV6-5; J gene: TRBJ1-5; CDR3 protein: ASSPGPLHQPQH
V gene: TRBV14; J gene: TRBJ2-1; CDR3 protein: ASSLKTLAGAKAEQF
V gene: TRBV6-5; J gene: TRBJ2-7; CDR3 protein: ASSYSGIEQY
V gene: TRBV16; J gene: TRBJ2-2; CDR3 protein: ASSQSRGIGTGELF
V gene: TRBV4-1; J gene: TRBJ1-2; CDR3 protein: ASSHPGTLNYGYT
V gene: TRBV5-5; J gene: TRBJ2-7; CDR3 protein: ASSLRDLGPY